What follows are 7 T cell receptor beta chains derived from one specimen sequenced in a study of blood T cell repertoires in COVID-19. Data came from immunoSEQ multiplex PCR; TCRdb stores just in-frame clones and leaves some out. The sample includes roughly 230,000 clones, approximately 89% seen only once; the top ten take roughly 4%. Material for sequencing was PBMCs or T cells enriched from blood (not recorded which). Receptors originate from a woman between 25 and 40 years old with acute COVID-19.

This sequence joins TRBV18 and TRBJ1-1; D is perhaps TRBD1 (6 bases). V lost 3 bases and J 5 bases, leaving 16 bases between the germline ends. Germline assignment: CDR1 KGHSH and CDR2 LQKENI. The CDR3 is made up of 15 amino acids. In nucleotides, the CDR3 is TGTGCCAGCTCACCTTCGCAGGGCCAGGGGACTGAAGCTTTCTTT. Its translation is CASSPSQGQGTEAFF.

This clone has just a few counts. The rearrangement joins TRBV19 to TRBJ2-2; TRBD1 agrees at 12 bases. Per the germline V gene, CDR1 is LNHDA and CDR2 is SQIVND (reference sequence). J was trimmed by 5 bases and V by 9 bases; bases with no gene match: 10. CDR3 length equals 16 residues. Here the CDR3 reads CASPGQGAGGTGELFF. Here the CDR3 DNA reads TGTGCCAGCCCGGGACAGGGGGCTGGGGGAACCGGGGAGCTGTTTTTT.

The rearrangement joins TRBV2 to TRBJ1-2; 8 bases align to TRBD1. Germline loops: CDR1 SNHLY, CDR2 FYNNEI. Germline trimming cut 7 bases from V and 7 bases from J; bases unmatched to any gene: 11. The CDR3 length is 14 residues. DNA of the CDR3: TGTGCCAGCACCACTCGGACAGGGAGCTCTGGCTACACCTTC. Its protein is CASTTRTGSSGYTF. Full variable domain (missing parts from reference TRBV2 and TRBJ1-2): EPEVTQTPSHQVTQMGQEVILRCVPISNHLYFYWYRQILGQKVEFLVSFYNNEISEKSEIFDDQFSVERPDGSNFTLKIRSTKLEDSAMYFCASTTRTGSSGYTFGSGTRLTVV.

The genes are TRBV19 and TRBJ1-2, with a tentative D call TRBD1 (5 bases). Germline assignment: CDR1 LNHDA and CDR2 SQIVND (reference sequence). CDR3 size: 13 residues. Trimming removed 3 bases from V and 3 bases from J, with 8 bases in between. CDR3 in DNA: TGTGCCAGTAGTATGTCCAGGGACTATGGCTACACCTTC. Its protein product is CASSMSRDYGYTF.

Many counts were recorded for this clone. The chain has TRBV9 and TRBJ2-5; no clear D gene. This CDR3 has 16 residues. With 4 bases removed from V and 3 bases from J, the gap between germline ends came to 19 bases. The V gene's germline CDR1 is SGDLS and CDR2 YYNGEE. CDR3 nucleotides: TGTGCCAGCAGCTATAGCCTAGAGAGGCTGGAAGAGACCCAGTACTTC. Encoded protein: CASSYSLERLEETQYF.

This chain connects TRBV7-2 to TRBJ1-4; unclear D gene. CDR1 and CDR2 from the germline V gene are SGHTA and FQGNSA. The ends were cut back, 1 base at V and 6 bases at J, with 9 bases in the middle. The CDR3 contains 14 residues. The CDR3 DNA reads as TGTGCCAGCAGCTTAGTTTACGGTGATGAAAAACTGTTTTTT. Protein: CASSLVYGDEKLFF. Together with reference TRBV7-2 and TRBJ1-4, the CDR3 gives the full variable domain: GAGVSQSPSNKVTEKGKDVELRCDPISGHTALYWYRQSLGQGLEFLIYFQGNSAPDKSGLPSDRFSAERTGGSVSTLTIQRTQQEDSAVYLCASSLVYGDEKLFFGSGTQLSVL.

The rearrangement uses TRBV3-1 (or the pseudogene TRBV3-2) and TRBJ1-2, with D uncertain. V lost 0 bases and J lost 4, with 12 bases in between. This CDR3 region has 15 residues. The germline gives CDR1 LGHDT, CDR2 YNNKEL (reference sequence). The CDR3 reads CASSQDAAQSYGYTF. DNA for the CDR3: TGTGCCAGCAGCCAAGACGCGGCGCAGAGCTATGGCTACACCTTC.